The next 21 T cell receptor beta chains were all read from a single sample in a study of vaccination effects on CD4 cells after COVID-19. The method was immunoSEQ multiplex PCR; TCRdb's version includes in-frame clones alone and lacks a portion of them. Of some 19,000 clones detected, around 70% appear once; the ten largest clones hold 20% to 30%. No antigen is known for these receptors. ViraFEST assay sequencing came after antigen-specific CD4+ T cells were expanded with viral peptide pools. CD4+ T cell isolation took place after 10 days of culture. Nucleocapsid antibodies stayed negative before and after vaccination, showing no earlier SARS-CoV-2 infection. The sequencing used CD4+ T cells from PBMCs cultured with HCoV-NL63 spike peptides, collected before COVID-19 vaccination. The receptors derive from a human donor who received a COVID-19 vaccine.

In DNA form, the CDR3 reads TGTGCCAGCAGCCAAGATCAAGGGGGGTATGGCTACACCTTC. Amino acids: CASSQDQGGYGYTF. The gene calls are TRBV14 and TRBJ1-2; maybe TRBD1 (6 bases). The CDR3 is 14 residues long. CDR1 is SGHDN, CDR2 FVKESK, per germline. V lost 0 bases to trimming and J lost 5 bases, with 10 bases between them.

V and J are TRBV11-2 and TRBJ2-1, with D possibly TRBD2 on 5 matching bases. The V and J ends lost 1 base and 4 bases respectively, with 11 bases between them. The CDR3 totals 15 residues. Germline V gene sequence: CDR1 SGHAT, CDR2 FQNNGV. CDR3: CASSLGRGTYNEQFF. The DNA of the CDR3 is TGTGCCAGCAGCTTAGGTCGGGGAACTTACAATGAGCAGTTCTTC.

The chain recombines TRBV9 with TRBJ2-1; maybe TRBD1 (6 bases). The CDR3 extends over 14 amino acids. The V gene lost 2 bases and the J gene lost 7 bases, with 13 bases spanning the gap. Germline CDR1 and CDR2: SGDLS and YYNGEE. CDR3 nucleotides: TGTGCCAGCAGCGTCCGGACAGCCGCTAATGAGCAGTTCTTC. Translating gives CASSVRTAANEQFF.

CDR3: CASSLLSRVPFRDTEAFF. For the CDR3, the DNA is TGTGCCAGCAGTTTACTCTCCCGGGTCCCTTTTAGGGACACTGAAGCTTTCTTT. This sequence joins TRBV28 and TRBJ1-1; D remains unclear. Trimming pared 2 bases from V and 3 bases from J, leaving 22 bases between. CDR3 size: 18 residues. Per the germline V gene, CDR1 is MDHEN and CDR2 is SYDVKM.

This chain connects TRBV5-4 to TRBJ1-6; D is uncertain. Germline V lookup: CDR1 SGHNT, CDR2 YYREEE (reference sequence). V lost 0 bases to trimming and J lost 8 bases, with 6 bases between them. The CDR3 contains 13 residues. The CDR3 DNA sequence: TGTGCCAGCAGCTTGGATCGGTATTCACCCCTCCACTTT. This sequence encodes CASSLDRYSPLHF. The entire variable domain, with the rest obtained from reference TRBV5-4 and TRBJ1-6, is as follows: ETGVTQSPTHLIKTRGQQVTLRCSSQSGHNTVSWYQQALGQGPQFIFQYYREEENGRGNFPPRFSGLQFPNYSSELNVNALELDDSALYLCASSLDRYSPLHFGNGTRLTVT.

The rearrangement joins TRBV6-5 to TRBJ1-5; 7 nucleotides line up with TRBD1. Losses at the gene ends were 8 bases for V and 1 base for J; bases not matched to a gene: 8. Germline values: CDR1 MNHEY, CDR2 SVGAGI. The CDR3 sequence is 15 residues long. CDR3 sequence: CASLRQGVSNQPQHF. DNA for the CDR3: TGTGCCAGCCTTAGACAGGGAGTCAGCAATCAGCCCCAGCATTTT.

The chain employs TRBV7-2 and TRBJ2-3; 8 bases are shared with TRBD2. Germline V gene data show CDR1 as SGHTA and CDR2 as FQGNSA. The V segment lost 5 bases and the J segment 0 bases; nucleotides outside the gene matches: 4. The CDR3 covers 15 residues. CDR3 nucleotides: TGTGCCAGCAGCCCCGGGGGGGTTAGCACAGATACGCAGTATTTT. Protein: CASSPGGVSTDTQYF.

The chain joins TRBV4-2 to TRBJ2-2, with TRBD2 identical over 8 bases. Trimming took 2 bases from V and 5 from J; bases not matched to a gene: 13. The CDR3 has 18 amino acids. The germline V gene encodes CDR1 LGHNA and CDR2 YNFKEQ. In DNA form, the CDR3 reads TGTGCCAGCAGCCAAACCCCTGGGTCGGGACTAGGTACCGGGGAGCTGTTTTTT. Residues: CASSQTPGSGLGTGELFF.

The chain is built from TRBV4-1 and TRBJ2-3, with 16 bases identical to TRBD2. The CDR3 has 17 amino acids. In germline, CDR1 is MGHRA, CDR2 YSYEKL. The ends lost 0 bases at V and 6 bases at J; junction bases unmatched: 3. The CDR3 DNA reads TGCGCCAGCAGCCAAGATGAGGGACTAGCGGGAGGGGATACGCAGTATTTT. Translated, it gives CASSQDEGLAGGDTQYF.

The gene calls are TRBV2 and TRBJ2-1, with D unresolved. V shed 2 bases and J shed 0 bases, with 8 bases lying between them. Germline loops: CDR1 SNHLY, CDR2 FYNNEI. The CDR3 extends over 15 amino acids. CDR3 loop: CASSELHSSYNEQFF. The CDR3 bases are TGTGCCAGCAGTGAACTACACAGCTCCTACAATGAGCAGTTCTTC.

The V gene is TRBV27, the J gene TRBJ2-3; 7 nucleotides line up with TRBD2. This CDR3 is built from 13 residues. J was trimmed by 4 bases and V by 5 bases; bases with no gene match: 3. Germline values: CDR1 MNHEY, CDR2 SMNVEV (reference sequence). CDR3 bases: TGTGCCAGCAGTAGACTAGCAGCAGATACGCAGTATTTT. As protein: CASSRLAADTQYF.

The rearrangement links TRBV18 to TRBJ1-6; 9 bases are a match to TRBD1. Germline V gene sequence: CDR1 KGHSH, CDR2 LQKENI. CDR3 length equals 14 residues. V gave up 6 bases and J gave up 7 bases; unmatched junction bases: 4. The CDR3 DNA is TGTGCCAGCTCCCCGGGACAGGGAAATTCACCCCTCCACTTT. It translates to CASSPGQGNSPLHF.

The chain uses TRBV24-1 and TRBJ2-1; D is possibly TRBD1 (6 bases). The CDR3 extends over 12 amino acids. The V gene's germline CDR1 is KGHDR and CDR2 SFDVKD. V lost 4 bases, J lost 11 bases, and 11 bases lay in between. The CDR3 DNA is TGTGCCACCAGTGAAACTGGACAGAAGCAGTTCTTC. Protein: CATSETGQKQFF.

The chain employs TRBV19 and TRBJ1-1; TRBD1 matches at 12 bases. V gave up 5 bases and J gave up 2 bases; unmatched junction bases: 3. CDR1 is LNHDA, CDR2 SQIVND, per germline (reference sequence). This CDR3 has 15 amino acids. In DNA, the CDR3 is TGTGCCAGTAGTTTCGGGACAGGGGGCAACACTGAAGCTTTCTTT. This codes for CASSFGTGGNTEAFF.

The chain's CDR3 is CASKASGGPYNEQFF. DNA for the CDR3: TGTGCCAGCAAAGCCAGCGGGGGGCCCTACAATGAGCAGTTCTTC. This rearrangement joins TRBV2 to TRBJ2-1; TRBD2 matches at 9 bases. With V trimmed by 7 bases and J by 2 bases, 6 bases remained unmatched. This CDR3 is built from 15 residues. Germline V CDR1 and CDR2: SNHLY, FYNNEI.

CDR3 protein: CASSQGAAETQYF. CDR3 coding DNA: TGCGCCAGCAGCCAGGGGGCAGCGGAGACCCAGTACTTC. The chain links TRBV4-1 to TRBJ2-5; TRBD1 is a possible D gene (6 bases). Germline lookup yields CDR1 MGHRA and CDR2 YSYEKL. The CDR3 contains 13 residues. Trimming cost V 3 bases and J 5 bases, with 10 bases left between them.

The chain joins TRBV21-1 to TRBJ1-4; the DNA was not compared with TRBD1, the D call given in the table. TRBV21-1 is reported as a pseudogene. The CDR3 runs 17 residues. The DNA for the CDR3 is TGTGCCAGCAGGGACAGGGTAGGAAGTGCAACTAATGAAAAACTGTTTTTT. Translating gives CASRDRVGSATNEKLFF.

The rearrangement uses TRBV6-1 and TRBJ1-4; D unclear. The V gene lost 1 base and the J gene lost 8 bases, with 8 bases spanning the gap. CDR1 is MNHNS, CDR2 SASEGT, per germline. The CDR3 extends over 13 amino acids. This CDR3 reads CASSEGAREKLFF. CDR3 coding DNA: TGTGCCAGCAGTGAAGGGGCTCGAGAAAAACTGTTTTTT.

In nucleotides, the CDR3 is TGTGCCAGCAGCTCTGGGGGTCGGGAGACCCAGTACTTC. Its protein is CASSSGGRETQYF. The rearrangement links TRBV3-1 (or the pseudogene TRBV3-2) to TRBJ2-5, with D perhaps matching TRBD1 or TRBD2 (5 bases each). The CDR3 length is 13 residues. V was trimmed by 5 bases and J by 5 bases, leaving 12 bases between them. The germline CDR1 and CDR2 sequences are LGHDT and YNNKEL (reference sequence).

The chain couples TRBV3-1 (or the pseudogene TRBV3-2) to TRBJ2-2; the match to TRBD2 covers 7 bases. The V gene's germline CDR1 is LGHDT and CDR2 YNNKEL (reference sequence). V gave up 6 bases and J gave up 2 bases; unmatched junction bases: 6. There are 15 residues in the CDR3. The CDR3 nucleotides are TGTGCCAGCAGACACACGGGGGGAAACACCGGGGAGCTGTTTTTT. Protein sequence: CASRHTGGNTGELFF.

This clone occurred a few times. The chain links TRBV5-4 to TRBJ2-2; 11 nucleotides line up with TRBD2. Germline CDR1 is SGHNT and CDR2 is YYREEE (reference sequence). With 1 base clipped from V and 5 bases from J, the junction kept 4 bases outside the gene matches. The CDR3 runs 16 residues. The CDR3 DNA sequence: TGTGCCAGCAGCTTGCAGAGGACTAGCGGGACCGGGGAGCTGTTTTTT. It encodes CASSLQRTSGTGELFF.